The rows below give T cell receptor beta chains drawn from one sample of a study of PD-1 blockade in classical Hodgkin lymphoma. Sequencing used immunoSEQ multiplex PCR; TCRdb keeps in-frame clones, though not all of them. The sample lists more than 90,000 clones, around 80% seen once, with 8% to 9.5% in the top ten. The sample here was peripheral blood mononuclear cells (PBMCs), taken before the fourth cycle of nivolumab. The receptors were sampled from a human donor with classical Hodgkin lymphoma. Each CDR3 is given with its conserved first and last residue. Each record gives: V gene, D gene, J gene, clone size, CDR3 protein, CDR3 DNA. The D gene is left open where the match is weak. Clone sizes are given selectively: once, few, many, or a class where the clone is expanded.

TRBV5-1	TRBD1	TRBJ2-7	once	CASSGRQGPSSYEQYF	TGCGCCAGCAGCGGCCGACAGGGGCCGAGCTCCTACGAGCAGTACTTC
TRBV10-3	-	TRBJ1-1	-	CAITGQRNTEAFF	TGTGCCATCACTGGACAGAGGAACACTGAAGCTTTCTTT
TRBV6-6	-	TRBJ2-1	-	CASTSPLYNEQFF	TGTGCCAGCACCTCCCCGCTATACAATGAGCAGTTCTTC
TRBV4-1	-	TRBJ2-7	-	CASSLEPTYYEQYF	TGCGCCAGCAGTCTAGAGCCCACCTACTACGAGCAGTACTTC
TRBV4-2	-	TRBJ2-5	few	CASSQDWRAGDGETQYF	TGTGCCAGCAGCCAAGATTGGCGGGCAGGGGATGGAGAGACCCAGTACTTC
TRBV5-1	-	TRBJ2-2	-	CASSLVRGLTFFAGELFF	TGCGCCAGCAGCTTGGTCCGCGGTTTGACTTTTTTCGCCGGGGAGCTGTTTTTT
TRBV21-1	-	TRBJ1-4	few	CAREIQGPTNEKLFF	TGTGCCAGGGAAATTCAGGGGCCGACTAATGAAAAACTGTTTTTT
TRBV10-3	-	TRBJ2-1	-	CAISESRGYNEQFF	TGTGCCATCAGTGAGTCCCGTGGCTACAATGAGCAGTTCTTC
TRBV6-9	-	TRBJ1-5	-	CASSYGYRDSNQPQHF	TGTGCCAGCAGTTACGGGTACAGGGATAGCAATCAGCCCCAGCATTTT
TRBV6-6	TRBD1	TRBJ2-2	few	CASSRTGEGTGELFF	TGTGCCAGCAGTCGGACAGGGGAGGGGACCGGGGAGCTGTTTTTT
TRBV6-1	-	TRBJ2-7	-	CASNTPGTVYEQYF	TGTGCCAGCAACACCCCGGGGACGGTCTACGAGCAGTACTTC
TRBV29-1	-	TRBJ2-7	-	CSVGTGFYEQYF	TGCAGCGTTGGTACAGGATTCTACGAGCAGTACTTC
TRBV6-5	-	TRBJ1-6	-	CASSSSYNSPLHF	TGTGCCAGCAGTAGCTCCTATAATTCACCCCTCCACTTT
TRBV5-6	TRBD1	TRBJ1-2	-	CASSFTGTGAIGYTF	TGTGCCAGCAGCTTTACCGGGACAGGGGCGATTGGCTACACCTTC
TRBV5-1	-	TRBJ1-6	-	CASSLPGQNSPLHF	TGCGCCAGCAGCTTGCCGGGACAAAATTCACCCCTCCACTTT
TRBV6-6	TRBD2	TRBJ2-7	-	CASSYSGGIPPGEQYF	TGTGCCAGCAGTTACTCGGGAGGGATACCCCCCGGGGAGCAGTACTTC
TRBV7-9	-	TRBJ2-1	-	CASSTSGTVGEEQFF	TGTGCCAGCAGTACATCCGGGACCGTCGGAGAGGAGCAGTTCTTC
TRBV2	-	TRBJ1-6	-	CASTGDRMVSSPLHF	TGTGCCAGCACGGGGGATCGGATGGTCAGTTCACCCCTCCACTTT
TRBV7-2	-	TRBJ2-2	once	CASSRGRGATAGELFF	TGTGCCAGCAGCCGGGGAAGGGGGGCGACTGCCGGGGAGCTGTTTTTT
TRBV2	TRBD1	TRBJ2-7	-	CASSPDRGSYEQYF	TGTGCCAGCAGCCCGGACAGGGGCTCCTACGAGCAGTACTTC
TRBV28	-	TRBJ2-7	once	CASNAWGGIRYEQYF	TGTGCCAGCAATGCCTGGGGCGGGATAAGGTACGAGCAGTACTTC
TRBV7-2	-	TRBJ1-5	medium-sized	CASSPRSTSNQPQHF	TGTGCCAGCAGCCCCCGGAGTACTAGCAATCAGCCCCAGCATTTT
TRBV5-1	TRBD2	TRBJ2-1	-	CASSPRGGVNEQFF	TGCGCCAGCAGCCCCCGGGGGGGGGTCAATGAGCAGTTCTTC
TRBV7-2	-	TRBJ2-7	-	CASSLTYEQYF	TGTGCCAGCAGCCTTACCTACGAGCAGTACTTC
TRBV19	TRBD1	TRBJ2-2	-	CASSPRTGRRNTGELFF	TGTGCCAGTAGTCCCCGGACAGGCCGCCGGAACACCGGGGAGCTGTTTTTT
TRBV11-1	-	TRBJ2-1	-	CASSFQAPGLGTDEQFF	TGTGCCAGCAGCTTCCAGGCCCCGGGACTAGGGACAGATGAGCAGTTCTTC
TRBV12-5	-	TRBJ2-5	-	CASGFPPGAETQYF	TGTGCTAGTGGTTTCCCGCCGGGGGCGGAGACCCAGTACTTC
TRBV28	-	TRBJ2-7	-	CASSSYDRWVSYEQYF	TGTGCCAGCAGTTCTTACGACAGGTGGGTTTCCTACGAGCAGTACTTC
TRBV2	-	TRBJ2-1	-	CASSEDSYNEQFF	TGTGCCAGCAGTGAAGACAGTTACAATGAGCAGTTCTTC
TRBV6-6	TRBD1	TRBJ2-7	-	CASSYRTGGFYEQYF	TGTGCCAGCAGTTACCGGACAGGGGGTTTCTACGAGCAGTACTTC
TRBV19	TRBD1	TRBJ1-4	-	CASSARDRVNEKLFF	TGTGCCAGTAGTGCCCGGGACAGGGTAAATGAAAAACTGTTTTTT
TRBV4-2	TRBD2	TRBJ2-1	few	CASSRSTSGGANEQFF	TGTGCCAGCAGCCGATCGACTAGCGGGGGGGCGAATGAGCAGTTCTTC
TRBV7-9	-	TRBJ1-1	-	CASSPGTLNTEAFF	TGTGCCAGCAGCCCCGGGACATTGAACACTGAAGCTTTCTTT
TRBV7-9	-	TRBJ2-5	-	CASGSSVDETQYF	TGTGCCAGCGGATCTAGCGTTGACGAGACCCAGTACTTC
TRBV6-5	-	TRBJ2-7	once	CASSSLALEQYF	TGTGCCAGCAGCTCTTTAGCTCTCGAGCAGTACTTC
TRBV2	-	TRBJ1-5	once	CASSAQVDQPQHF	TGTGCCAGCAGTGCGCAGGTCGATCAGCCCCAGCATTTT
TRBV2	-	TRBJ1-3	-	CASTPLYGNTIYF	TGTGCCAGCACCCCCCTATATGGAAACACCATATATTTT
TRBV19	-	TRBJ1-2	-	CASSARDVNYGYTF	TGTGCCAGTAGTGCGAGGGACGTTAACTATGGCTACACCTTC
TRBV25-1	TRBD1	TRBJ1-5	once	CASRHEVNPRGHQPQHF	TGTGCCAGCAGACACGAGGTGAACCCCAGGGGGCATCAGCCCCAGCATTTT
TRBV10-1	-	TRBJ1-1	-	CASSELPPRFDTEAFF	TGCGCCAGCAGTGAGTTGCCGCCCCGTTTCGACACTGAAGCTTTCTTT
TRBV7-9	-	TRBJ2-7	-	CASSPSGGEQYF	TGTGCCAGCAGCCCCTCGGGCGGCGAGCAGTACTTC
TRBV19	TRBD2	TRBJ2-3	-	CASSLRGGSTDTQYF	TGTGCCAGTAGTCTCCGCGGGGGGAGCACAGATACGCAGTATTTT
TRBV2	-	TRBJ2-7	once	CASSRDGIYEQYF	TGTGCCAGCAGTAGGGACGGGATCTACGAGCAGTACTTC
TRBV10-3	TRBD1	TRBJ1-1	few	CAISDRGRRNTEAFF	TGTGCCATCAGTGACAGGGGGCGACGGAACACTGAAGCTTTCTTT
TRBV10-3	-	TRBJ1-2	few	CAISGAPGYGYTF	TGTGCCATCTCCGGGGCGCCCGGGTATGGCTACACCTTC
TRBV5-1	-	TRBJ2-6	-	CASSARASGANVLTF	TGCGCCAGCAGCGCCAGGGCCTCTGGGGCCAACGTCCTGACTTTC